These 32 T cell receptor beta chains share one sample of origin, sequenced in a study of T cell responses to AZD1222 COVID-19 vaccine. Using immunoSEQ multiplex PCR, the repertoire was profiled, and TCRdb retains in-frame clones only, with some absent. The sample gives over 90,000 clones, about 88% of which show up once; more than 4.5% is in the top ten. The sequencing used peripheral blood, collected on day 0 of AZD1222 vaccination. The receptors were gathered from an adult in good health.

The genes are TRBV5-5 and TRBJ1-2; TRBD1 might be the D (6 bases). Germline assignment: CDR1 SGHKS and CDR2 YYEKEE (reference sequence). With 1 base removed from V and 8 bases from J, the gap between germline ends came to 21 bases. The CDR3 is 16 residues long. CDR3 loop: CASSLIVSGVTGGYTF. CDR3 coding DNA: TGTGCCAGCAGCTTGATTGTGTCAGGGGTTACCGGGGGCTACACCTTC.

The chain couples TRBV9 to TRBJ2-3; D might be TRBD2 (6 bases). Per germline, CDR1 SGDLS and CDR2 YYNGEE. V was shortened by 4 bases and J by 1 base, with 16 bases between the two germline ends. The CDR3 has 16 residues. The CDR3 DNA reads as TGTGCCAGCAGCCCCCCGACTGTAGCGGGCACAGATACGCAGTATTTT. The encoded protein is CASSPPTVAGTDTQYF.

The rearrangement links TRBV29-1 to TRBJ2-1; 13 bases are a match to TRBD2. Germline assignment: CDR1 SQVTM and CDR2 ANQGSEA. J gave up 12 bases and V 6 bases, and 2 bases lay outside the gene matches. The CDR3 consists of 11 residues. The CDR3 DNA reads TGCAGCGTGGGACTAGCGGGGTGGCAGTTCTTC. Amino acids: CSVGLAGWQFF.

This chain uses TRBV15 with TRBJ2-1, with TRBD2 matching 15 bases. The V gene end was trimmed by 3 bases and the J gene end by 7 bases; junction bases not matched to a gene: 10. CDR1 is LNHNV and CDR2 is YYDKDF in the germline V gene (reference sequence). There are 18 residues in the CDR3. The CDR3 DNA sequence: TGTGCCACCAGCAGGCGGACTAGCGGGAGGGGAGGTCAGAATGAGCAGTTCTTC. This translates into CATSRRTSGRGGQNEQFF.

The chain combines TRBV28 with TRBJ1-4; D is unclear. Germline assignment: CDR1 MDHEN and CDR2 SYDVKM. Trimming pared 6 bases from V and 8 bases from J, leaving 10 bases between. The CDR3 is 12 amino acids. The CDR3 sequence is CASRPGWEKLFF. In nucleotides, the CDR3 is TGTGCCAGCAGGCCGGGATGGGAAAAACTGTTTTTT.

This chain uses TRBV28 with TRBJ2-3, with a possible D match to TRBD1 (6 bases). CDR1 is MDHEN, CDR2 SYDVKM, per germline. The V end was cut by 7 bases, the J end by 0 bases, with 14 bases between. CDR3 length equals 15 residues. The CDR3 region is CASTKGGHSTDTQYF. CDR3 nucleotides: TGTGCCAGCACTAAAGGGGGACACAGCACAGATACGCAGTATTTT.

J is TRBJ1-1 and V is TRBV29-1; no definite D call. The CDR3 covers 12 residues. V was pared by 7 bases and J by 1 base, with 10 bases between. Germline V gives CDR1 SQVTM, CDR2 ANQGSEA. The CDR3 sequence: CSALWENTEAFF. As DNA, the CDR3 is TGCAGCGCCCTATGGGAGAACACTGAAGCTTTCTTT. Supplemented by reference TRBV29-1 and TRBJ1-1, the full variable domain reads SAVISQKPSRDICQRGTSLTIQCQVDSQVTMMFWYRQQPGQSLTLIATANQGSEATYESGFVIDKFPISRPNLTFSTLTVSNMSPEDSSIYLCSALWENTEAFFGQGTRLTVV.

The CDR3 DNA reads as TGTGCCAGCAGTTCTATGGGGGCGAACACTGAAGCTTTCTTT. Its protein is CASSSMGANTEAFF. The chain combines TRBV7-2 with TRBJ1-1, with D maybe TRBD1 (6 bases). The V gene lost 6 bases and the J gene lost 1 base, with 12 bases spanning the gap. The CDR3 consists of 14 residues. Germline V gene data show CDR1 as SGHTA and CDR2 as FQGNSA.

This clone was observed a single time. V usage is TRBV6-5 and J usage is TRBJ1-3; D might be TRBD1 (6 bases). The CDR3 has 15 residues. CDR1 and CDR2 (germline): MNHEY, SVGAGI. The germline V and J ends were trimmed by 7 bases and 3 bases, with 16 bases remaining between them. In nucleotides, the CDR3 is TGTGCCAGCAATTCAGCGGGGGCCGGTGGAAACACCATATATTTT. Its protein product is CASNSAGAGGNTIYF.

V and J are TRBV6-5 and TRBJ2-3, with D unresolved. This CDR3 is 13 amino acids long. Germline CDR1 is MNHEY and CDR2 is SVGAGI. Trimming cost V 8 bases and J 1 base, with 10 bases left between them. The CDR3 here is CASAPRGTDTQYF. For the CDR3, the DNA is TGTGCCAGCGCCCCCCGGGGCACAGATACGCAGTATTTT.

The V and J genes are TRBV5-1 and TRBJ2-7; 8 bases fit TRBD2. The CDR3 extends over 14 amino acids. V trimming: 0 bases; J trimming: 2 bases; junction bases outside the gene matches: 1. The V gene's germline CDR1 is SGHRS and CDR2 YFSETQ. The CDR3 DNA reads TGCGCCAGCAGCTTGGAGGGACTAGCCTACGAGCAGTACTTC. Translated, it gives CASSLEGLAYEQYF.

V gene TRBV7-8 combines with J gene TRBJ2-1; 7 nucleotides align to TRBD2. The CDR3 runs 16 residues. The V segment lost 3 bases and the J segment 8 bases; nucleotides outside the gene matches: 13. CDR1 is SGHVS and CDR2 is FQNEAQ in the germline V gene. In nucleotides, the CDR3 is TGTGCCAGCAGCTTCGGGGCGGGAGCCCCCGGGGATGAGCAGTTCTTC. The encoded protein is CASSFGAGAPGDEQFF.

This CDR3 is CPGANSNQPQHF. CDR3 sequence (DNA): TGTCCGGGGGCTAATAGCAATCAGCCCCAGCATTTT. The chain is built from TRBV12-5 and TRBJ1-5, with a tentative D call TRBD1 (6 bases). The CDR3 loop spans 12 amino acids. Looked up from germline, CDR1 is LGHNT and CDR2 is FRNRAP.

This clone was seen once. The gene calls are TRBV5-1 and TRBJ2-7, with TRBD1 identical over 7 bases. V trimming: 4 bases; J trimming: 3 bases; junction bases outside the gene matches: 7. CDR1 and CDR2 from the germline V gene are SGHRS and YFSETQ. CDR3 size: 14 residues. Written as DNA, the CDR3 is TGCGCCAGCAGCACAGGGACAGAACGCTACGAGCAGTACTTC. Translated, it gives CASSTGTERYEQYF.

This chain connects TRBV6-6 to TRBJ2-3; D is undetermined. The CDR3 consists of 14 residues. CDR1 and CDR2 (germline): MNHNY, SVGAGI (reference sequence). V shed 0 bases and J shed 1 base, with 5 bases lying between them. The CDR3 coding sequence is TGTGCCAGCAGTTACTCTGGGGGCACAGATACGCAGTATTTT. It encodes CASSYSGGTDTQYF.

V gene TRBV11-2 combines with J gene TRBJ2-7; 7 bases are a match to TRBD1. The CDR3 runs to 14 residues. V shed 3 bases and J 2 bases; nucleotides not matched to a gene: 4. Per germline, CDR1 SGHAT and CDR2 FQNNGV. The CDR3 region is CASSLATGPYEQYF. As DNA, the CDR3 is TGTGCCAGCAGCTTGGCGACAGGGCCCTACGAGCAGTACTTC. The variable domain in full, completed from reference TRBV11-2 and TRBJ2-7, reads EAGVAQSPRYKIIEKRQSVAFWCNPISGHATLYWYQQILGQGPKLLIQFQNNGVVDDSQLPKDRFSAERLKGVDSTLKIQPAKLEDSAVYLCASSLATGPYEQYFGPGTRLTVT.

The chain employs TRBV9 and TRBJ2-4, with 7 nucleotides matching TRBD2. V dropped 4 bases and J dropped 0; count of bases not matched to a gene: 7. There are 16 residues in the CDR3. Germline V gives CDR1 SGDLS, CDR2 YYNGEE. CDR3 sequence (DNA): TGTGCCAGCAGCCAAGGACTAGTGGGAGCCAAAAACATTCAGTACTTC. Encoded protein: CASSQGLVGAKNIQYF.

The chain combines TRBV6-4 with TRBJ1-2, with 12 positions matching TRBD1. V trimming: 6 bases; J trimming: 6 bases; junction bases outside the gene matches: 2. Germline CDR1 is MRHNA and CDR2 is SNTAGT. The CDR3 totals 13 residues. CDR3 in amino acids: CASRGQGADGYTF. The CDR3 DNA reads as TGTGCCAGCAGGGGACAGGGGGCTGATGGCTACACCTTC.

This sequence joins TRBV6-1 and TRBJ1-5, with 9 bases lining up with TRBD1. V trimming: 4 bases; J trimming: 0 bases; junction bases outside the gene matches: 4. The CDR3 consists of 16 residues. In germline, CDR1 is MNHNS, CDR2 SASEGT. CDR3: CASSGGQGFSNQPQHF. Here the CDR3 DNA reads TGTGCCAGCAGTGGGGGACAGGGTTTTAGCAATCAGCCCCAGCATTTT.

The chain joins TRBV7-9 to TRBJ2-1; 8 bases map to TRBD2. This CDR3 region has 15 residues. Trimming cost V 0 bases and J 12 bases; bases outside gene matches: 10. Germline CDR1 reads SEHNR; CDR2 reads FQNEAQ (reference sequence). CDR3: CASSLAGRAGAGQFF. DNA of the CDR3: TGTGCCAGCAGCTTAGCCGGTAGAGCGGGGGCTGGGCAGTTCTTC.

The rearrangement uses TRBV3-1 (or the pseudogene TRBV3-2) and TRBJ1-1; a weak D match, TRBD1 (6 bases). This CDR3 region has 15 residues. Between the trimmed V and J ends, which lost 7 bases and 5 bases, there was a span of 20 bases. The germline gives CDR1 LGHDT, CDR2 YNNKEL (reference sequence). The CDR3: CASTSTDRRGTEAFF. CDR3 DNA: TGTGCCAGCACCTCTACCGACAGGAGGGGTACTGAAGCTTTCTTT.

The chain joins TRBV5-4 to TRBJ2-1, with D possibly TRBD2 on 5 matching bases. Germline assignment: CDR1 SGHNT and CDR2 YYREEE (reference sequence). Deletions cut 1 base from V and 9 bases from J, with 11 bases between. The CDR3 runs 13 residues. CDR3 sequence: CASSLRGSGEQFF. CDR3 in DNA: TGTGCCAGCAGCTTGCGTGGGAGCGGTGAGCAGTTCTTC.

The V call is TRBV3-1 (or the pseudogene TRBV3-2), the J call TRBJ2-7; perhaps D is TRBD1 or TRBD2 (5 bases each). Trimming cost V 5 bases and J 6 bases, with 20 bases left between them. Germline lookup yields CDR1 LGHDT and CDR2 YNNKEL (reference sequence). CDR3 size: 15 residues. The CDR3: CASSYRDRPLTEQYF. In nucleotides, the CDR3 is TGTGCCAGCAGCTATCGGGACCGTCCTTTGACCGAGCAGTACTTC.

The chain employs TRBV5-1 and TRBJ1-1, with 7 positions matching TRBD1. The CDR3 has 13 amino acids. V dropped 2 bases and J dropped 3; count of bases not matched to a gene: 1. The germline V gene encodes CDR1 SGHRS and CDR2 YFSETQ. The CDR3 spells CASSFTGDTEAFF. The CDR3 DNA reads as TGCGCCAGCAGCTTCACAGGGGACACTGAAGCTTTCTTT.

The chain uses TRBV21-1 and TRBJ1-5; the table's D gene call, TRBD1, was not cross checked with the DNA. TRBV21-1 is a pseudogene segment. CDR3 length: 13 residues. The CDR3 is CASSKVNQEPQHF. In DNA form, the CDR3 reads TGTGCCAGCAGCAAAGTAAATCAGGAGCCCCAGCATTTT.

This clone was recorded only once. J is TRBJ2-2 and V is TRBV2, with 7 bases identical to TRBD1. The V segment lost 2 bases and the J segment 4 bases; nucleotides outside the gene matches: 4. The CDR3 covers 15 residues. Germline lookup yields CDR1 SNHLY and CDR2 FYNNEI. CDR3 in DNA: TGTGCCAGCAGTGAATGGACAGGTCTCACCGGGGAGCTGTTTTTT. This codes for CASSEWTGLTGELFF.

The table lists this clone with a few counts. The DNA of the CDR3 is TGTGCCAGCAGCCCCTGGGACAGGGCAATTGAAAAACTGTTTTTT. Its translation is CASSPWDRAIEKLFF. This chain uses TRBV7-6 with TRBJ1-4; 9 positions match TRBD1. V lost 5 bases to trimming and J lost 7 bases; unmatched junction nucleotides: 8. Germline values: CDR1 SGHVS, CDR2 FNYEAQ. The CDR3 extends over 15 amino acids.

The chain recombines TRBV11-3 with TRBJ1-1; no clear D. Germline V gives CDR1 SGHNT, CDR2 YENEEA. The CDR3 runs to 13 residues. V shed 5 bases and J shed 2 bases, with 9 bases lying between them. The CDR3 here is CASSIEGNTEAFF. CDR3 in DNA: TGTGCCAGCAGCATTGAGGGAAACACTGAAGCTTTCTTT.

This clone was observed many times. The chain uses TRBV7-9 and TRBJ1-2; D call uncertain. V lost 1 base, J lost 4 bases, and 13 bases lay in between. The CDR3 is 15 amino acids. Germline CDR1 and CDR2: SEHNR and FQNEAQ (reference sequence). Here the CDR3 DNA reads TGTGCCAGCAGCTTAGAACCGGGCTGGAGCTATGGCTACACCTTC. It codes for CASSLEPGWSYGYTF. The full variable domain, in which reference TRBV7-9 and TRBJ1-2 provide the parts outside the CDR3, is DTGVSQNPRHKITKRGQNVTFRCDPISEHNRLYWYRQTLGQGPEFLTYFQNEAQLEKSRLLSDRFSAERPKGSFSTLEIQRTEQGDSAMYLCASSLEPGWSYGYTFGSGTRLTVV.

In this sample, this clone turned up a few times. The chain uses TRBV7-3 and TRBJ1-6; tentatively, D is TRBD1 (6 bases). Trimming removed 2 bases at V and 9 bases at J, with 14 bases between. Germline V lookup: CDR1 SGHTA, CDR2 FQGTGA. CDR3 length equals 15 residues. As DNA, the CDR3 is TGTGCCAGCAGCTTAGGGGCAGGGGCTGGTTCACCCCTCCACTTT. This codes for CASSLGAGAGSPLHF.

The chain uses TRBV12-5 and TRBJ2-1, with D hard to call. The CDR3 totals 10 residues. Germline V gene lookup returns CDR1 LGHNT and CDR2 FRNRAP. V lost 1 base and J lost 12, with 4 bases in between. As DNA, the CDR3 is TGTGCTAGTGGTTTGGACGGGCAGTTCTTC. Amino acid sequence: CASGLDGQFF.

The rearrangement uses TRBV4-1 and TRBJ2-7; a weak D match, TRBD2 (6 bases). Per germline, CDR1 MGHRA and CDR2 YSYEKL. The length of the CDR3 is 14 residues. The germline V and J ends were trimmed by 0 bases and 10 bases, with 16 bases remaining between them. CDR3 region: CASSQDSAGKVQYF. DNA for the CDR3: TGCGCCAGCAGCCAAGATTCGGCGGGGAAGGTCCAGTACTTC.